These 22 T cell receptor beta chains originate from one sample sequenced in a study of Ad26.COV2.S vaccination and SARS-CoV-2 variants. The repertoire was sequenced with immunoSEQ multiplex PCR; TCRdb's copy has only in-frame clones and lacks some. The repertoire includes about 350,000 clones, roughly 81% of them detected once, and roughly 3.3% sits in the top ten. Treatment of the sample: roughly 20 received Ad26.COV2.S at low or high dose, single or two shots; a few received placebo; per-sample allocation not given. On day 63 after the first injection, vaccine and placebo recipients gave samples. Specimen: peripheral blood, collected in a trial of Ad26.COV2.S vaccine versus placebo. Source of these receptors: a person between 18 and 60 years old who received the Ad26.COV2.S COVID-19 vaccine or a placebo.

The chain couples TRBV7-2 to TRBJ2-7, with TRBD1 matching 7 bases. CDR3 length equals 17 residues. V lost 1 base and J lost 6; bases outside the gene matches: 15. CDR1 and CDR2 (germline): SGHTA, FQGNSA. The CDR3 is CASSLGGGGWDPSEQYF. CDR3 in DNA: TGTGCCAGCAGCTTAGGAGGGGGCGGCTGGGACCCCTCCGAGCAGTACTTC.

This chain links TRBV4-1 with TRBJ2-2; the D gene is possibly TRBD2 (5 bases). The CDR3 length is 15 residues. The V gene lost 6 bases and the J gene lost 6 bases, with 17 bases spanning the gap. Germline CDR1 is MGHRA and CDR2 is YSYEKL. The CDR3 DNA reads TGCGCCAGCAGAATGGACTGGGCCGGCCCCGGGGAGCTGTTTTTT. Residues: CASRMDWAGPGELFF.

This chain connects TRBV5-6 to TRBJ1-1; 10 nucleotides align to TRBD1. CDR3 size: 17 residues. Looked up from germline, CDR1 is SGHDT and CDR2 is YYEEEE. Trimming cost V 4 bases and J 2 bases; bases outside gene matches: 11. The CDR3 loop is CASSTVGDRGTNTEAFF. As DNA, the CDR3 is TGTGCCAGCAGCACCGTTGGGGACAGGGGAACTAACACTGAAGCTTTCTTT.

The chain uses TRBV19 and TRBJ2-7, with 8 bases identical to TRBD1. V lost 2 bases to trimming and J lost 7 bases; unmatched junction nucleotides: 19. Germline V gene lookup returns CDR1 LNHDA and CDR2 SQIVND (reference sequence). The CDR3 extends over 18 amino acids. The CDR3 spells CASSISFLGTGWSVEQYF. The CDR3 DNA sequence: TGTGCCAGTAGTATATCCTTTCTCGGGACAGGTTGGAGTGTGGAGCAGTACTTC.

The V gene is TRBV4-3, the J gene TRBJ2-7; D may be TRBD1 (6 bases). Germline CDR1 is LGHNA and CDR2 is YSLEER. CDR3 length: 15 amino acids. Trimming stripped 2 bases from V and 0 bases from J, with 11 bases between. The CDR3 DNA is TGCGCCAGCAGCCAATACTGGGACACCTCCTACGAGCAGTACTTC. This encodes CASSQYWDTSYEQYF.

A few counts support this clone. The genes are TRBV7-2 and TRBJ1-5; D call uncertain. The germline gives CDR1 SGHTA, CDR2 FQGNSA. V lost 3 bases, J lost 3 bases, and 9 bases lay in between. This CDR3 is built from 14 residues. CDR3 region: CASSLGQINQPQHF. DNA of the CDR3: TGTGCCAGCAGCTTGGGTCAGATCAATCAGCCCCAGCATTTT.

The chain uses TRBV3-1 (or the pseudogene TRBV3-2) and TRBJ2-7, with 7 bases identical to TRBD1. Germline-derived CDR1 and CDR2 are LGHDT and YNNKEL (reference sequence). This CDR3 has 15 amino acids. V gave up 0 bases and J gave up 4 bases; unmatched junction bases: 6. The CDR3 nucleotides read TGTGCCAGCAGCCAAGATTTGGACAGGACATACGAGCAGTACTTC. This gives the protein CASSQDLDRTYEQYF.

This clone has a single count. This rearrangement joins TRBV28 to TRBJ2-1; no firm D call. The germline gives CDR1 MDHEN, CDR2 SYDVKM. V lost 7 bases and J 8 bases, leaving 18 bases between the germline ends. The CDR3 is made up of 14 amino acids. The CDR3 sequence: CASTERRVADEQFF. The CDR3 DNA follows: TGTGCCAGCACCGAGCGTAGGGTCGCGGATGAGCAGTTCTTC.

V gene TRBV27 combines with J gene TRBJ2-2; no clear D. Trimming stripped 4 bases from V and 0 bases from J, with 6 bases between. CDR1 and CDR2 from the germline V gene are MNHEY and SMNVEV (reference sequence). CDR3 size: 14 residues. The CDR3 reads CASSSPANTGELFF. The DNA of the CDR3 is TGTGCCAGCAGTTCGCCAGCGAACACCGGGGAGCTGTTTTTT.

A single count supports this clone. Other DNA sequences in the same sample also yield this CDR3. V and J are TRBV18 and TRBJ2-5; D is uncertain. Trimming removed 1 base at V and 5 bases at J, with 5 bases between. Per germline, CDR1 KGHSH and CDR2 LQKENI. CDR3 size: 12 residues. CDR3 sequence (DNA): TGTGCCAGCTCACCACTTCGGGAGACCCAGTACTTC. Amino acid sequence: CASSPLRETQYF.

The chain employs TRBV5-1 and TRBJ2-1; 8 positions match TRBD1. Germline loops: CDR1 SGHRS, CDR2 YFSETQ. V lost 4 bases and J lost 7; bases outside the gene matches: 7. The CDR3 sequence is 14 residues long. CDR3 DNA: TGCGCCAGCAGCGAACCAGGGGGCTTTAATGAGCAGTTCTTC. Translated: CASSEPGGFNEQFF.

This clone occurred many times. This chain joins TRBV19 and TRBJ2-7; 7 nucleotides line up with TRBD2. After removal of 4 bases from V and 6 bases from J, the junction contained 15 bases not matched to a gene. The germline gives CDR1 LNHDA, CDR2 SQIVND (reference sequence). This CDR3 comprises 16 residues. The CDR3 nucleotides read TGTGCCAGTAGTACATCAAAGCGGGGCCGTCCCAGCGAGCAGTACTTC. This translates into CASSTSKRGRPSEQYF.

The chain carries TRBV18 and TRBJ1-5; D not certain. Germline lookup yields CDR1 KGHSH and CDR2 LQKENI. The CDR3 has 14 amino acids. V dropped 1 base and J dropped 7 bases, with 11 bases sitting between them. The CDR3 coding sequence is TGTGCCAGCTCACCACTTTCTGGAGGGCAGCCCCAGCATTTT. The encoded protein is CASSPLSGGQPQHF. Full variable domain (outside the CDR3, taken from reference TRBV18 and TRBJ1-5): NAGVMQNPRHLVRRRGQEARLRCSPMKGHSHVYWYRQLPEEGLKFMVYLQKENIIDESGMPKERFSAEFPKEGPSILRIQQVVRGDSAAYFCASSPLSGGQPQHFGDGTRLSIL.

V usage is TRBV27 and J usage is TRBJ2-7; tentatively, D is TRBD1 or TRBD2 (6 bases each). The germline V gene encodes CDR1 MNHEY and CDR2 SMNVEV (reference sequence). This CDR3 contains 14 residues. Between the trimmed V and J ends, which lost 8 bases and 3 bases, there was a span of 17 bases. The CDR3 loop is CASLTGSGDYEQYF. Here the CDR3 DNA reads TGTGCCAGCCTAACAGGGTCGGGGGACTACGAGCAGTACTTC.

V is TRBV30 and J is TRBJ2-1, with TRBD2 matching over 9 bases. Germline V gene data show CDR1 as GTSNPN and CDR2 as SVGIG (reference sequence). Trimming cost V 3 bases and J 7 bases; bases outside gene matches: 10. CDR3 length equals 15 residues. This CDR3 is CAWRLMREGSNEQFF. The CDR3 region has the DNA TGTGCCTGGAGGCTCATGCGGGAGGGTTCGAATGAGCAGTTCTTC. The variable domain in full, with the rest retrieved from reference TRBV30 and TRBJ2-1, is SQTIHQWPATLVQPVGSPLSLECTVEGTSNPNLYWYRQAAGRGLQLLFYSVGIGQISSEVPQNLSASRPQDRQFILSSKKLLLSDSGFYLCAWRLMREGSNEQFFGPGTRLTVL.

The chain is built from TRBV7-2 and TRBJ1-2, with 7 bases aligning to TRBD1. The CDR3 consists of 15 residues. The germline V gene has CDR1 SGHTA and CDR2 FQGNSA. V dropped 0 bases and J dropped 6; count of bases not matched to a gene: 7. The CDR3: CASSLAGGGADGYTF. The CDR3 DNA reads TGTGCCAGCAGCTTAGCGGGAGGGGGCGCAGATGGCTACACCTTC.

The chain employs TRBV10-3 and TRBJ2-3; maybe TRBD2 (5 bases). Trimming left V 3 bases short and J 2 bases short, with 12 bases between. This CDR3 contains 15 residues. The germline gives CDR1 ENHRY, CDR2 SYGVKD. The CDR3 protein is CAISESLADTDTQYF. In nucleotides, the CDR3 is TGTGCCATCAGTGAATCTCTAGCAGACACAGATACGCAGTATTTT.

V gene TRBV5-1 combines with J gene TRBJ2-5, with 12 bases matching TRBD2. CDR1 is SGHRS and CDR2 is YFSETQ in the germline V gene. The CDR3 covers 16 residues. The V and J ends lost 0 bases and 5 bases, in that order; junction bases with no gene match: 5. The CDR3 coding sequence is TGCGCCAGCAGCTTGGATCTAGCGGGGGGGCGCGAGACCCAGTACTTC. It encodes CASSLDLAGGRETQYF.

V is TRBV28 and J is TRBJ2-4; possibly TRBD1 or TRBD2 for D (5 bases each). The CDR3 is made up of 17 amino acids. Germline V gene data show CDR1 as MDHEN and CDR2 as SYDVKM. Trimming shortened V by 4 bases and J by 0 bases, and 16 bases separated the two germline ends. The CDR3 loop reads CASSSPHGGLAKNIQYF. For the CDR3, the DNA is TGTGCCAGCAGTTCCCCCCATGGGGGTTTAGCCAAAAACATTCAGTACTTC.

CDR3 sequence (DNA): TGTGCTAGTGGTTTGCTTGATGTGGAATATAGCAATCAGCCCCAGCATTTT. Translation: CASGLLDVEYSNQPQHF. The chain has TRBV12-5 and TRBJ1-5; D is unresolved. CDR1 and CDR2 (germline): LGHNT, FRNRAP. V was shortened by 2 bases and J by 0 bases, with 14 bases between the two germline ends. The CDR3 is 17 amino acids.

This chain uses TRBV3-1 (or the pseudogene TRBV3-2) with TRBJ1-2, with D perhaps matching TRBD1 (5 bases). V was clipped by 1 base and J by 2 bases, with 5 bases between them. Germline V gene data show CDR1 as LGHDT and CDR2 as YNNKEL (reference sequence). This CDR3 spans 13 amino acids. The CDR3 spells CASSQAGNYGYTF. The CDR3 coding sequence is TGTGCCAGCAGCCAAGCAGGGAACTATGGCTACACCTTC.

The V call is TRBV9, the J call TRBJ2-7; TRBD1 matches 8 bases. CDR1 and CDR2 from the germline V gene are SGDLS and YYNGEE. J gave up 2 bases and V 2 bases, and 6 bases lay outside the gene matches. This CDR3 contains 15 residues. The CDR3 region has the DNA TGTGCCAGCAGCGTGGCAGGGGGCTTTCCCTACGAGCAGTACTTC. Amino acids: CASSVAGGFPYEQYF.